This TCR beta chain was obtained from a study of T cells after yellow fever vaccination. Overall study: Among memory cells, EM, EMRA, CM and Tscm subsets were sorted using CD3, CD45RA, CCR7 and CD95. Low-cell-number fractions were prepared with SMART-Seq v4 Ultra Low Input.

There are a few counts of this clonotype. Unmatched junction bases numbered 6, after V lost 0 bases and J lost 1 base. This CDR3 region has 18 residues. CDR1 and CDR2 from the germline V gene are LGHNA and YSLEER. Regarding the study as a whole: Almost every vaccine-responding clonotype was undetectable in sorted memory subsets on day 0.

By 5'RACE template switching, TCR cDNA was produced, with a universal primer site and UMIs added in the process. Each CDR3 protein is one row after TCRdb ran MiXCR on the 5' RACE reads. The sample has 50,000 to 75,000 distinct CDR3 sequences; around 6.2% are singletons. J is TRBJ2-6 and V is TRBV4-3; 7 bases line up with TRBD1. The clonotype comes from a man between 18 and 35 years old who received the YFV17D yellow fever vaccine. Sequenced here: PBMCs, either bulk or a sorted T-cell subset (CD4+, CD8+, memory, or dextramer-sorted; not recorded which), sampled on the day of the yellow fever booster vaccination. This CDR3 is CASSQDDRAPSGANVLTF. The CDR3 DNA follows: TGCGCCAGCAGCCAAGATGACAGGGCCCCATCTGGGGCCAACGTCCTGACTTTC.